This entry is about one T cell receptor (beta chain). Only one count was recorded for this clonotype. The antigen this receptor binds is unknown. A junction boundary mismatches the germline segment, possibly from a read error. The cysteine opens and the phenylalanine closes a CDR3 of 9 amino acids. Left in the record is the CDR3 DNA by itself, 27 bases read in frame from the first base. According to the germline V gene (reference sequence), CDR1 reads PRHDT and CDR2 reads FYEKMQ. The data were obtained in a study of identical twins (dated by TCRdb to 2016 to 2017). Describing the broader study: TCR alpha and beta repertoires from monozygotic twins, unrelated adults of various ages and cord blood were deep-sequenced to test whether fetal clonotypes persist. To rule out contamination, replicate twin experiments were performed at different times with different library preparation protocols.

All donors were healthy Caucasians. Three pairs of female monozygotic twins, all aged 18 to 29 years, were included in the twin cohort. Peripheral blood mononuclear cells were the source from which RNA for the TCR libraries was isolated. Beyond this particular receptor, the publication reports: Zero-insertion analyses could be partly confounded by invariant T cells such as MAIT and iNKT, although diverse VJ usage argued against such confounding for most clonotypes. Recombination models systematically underestimated out-of-frame TCR alpha sharing in monozygotic twins but agreed with sharing between unrelated individuals. Because the same donors could not be followed over many years, conclusions were based on cross-sectional statistical analysis. Fewer insertions were carried by abundant cord blood beta clonotypes, a similar but weaker trend appeared in young adult naive repertoires, and no such trend appeared in memory repertoires. The excess sharing between twins in beta out-of-frame sequences was weaker because fewer shared sequences reduced the signal-to-noise ratio. Compared with coincidental sharing between unrelated individuals, an excess of low generation-probability sequences was observed among out-of-frame TCR alpha sequences shared between twins.

The method behind the library was 5' RACE. These reads were obtained on an Illumina HiSeq 2000. A universal primer binding site was added through template switching, and the final cDNA carried a unique molecular identifier so that TCR cDNA molecules could be counted accurately. First-strand cDNA for TCR alpha and beta chains was synthesized from specific primers in the conserved constant-segment region. To control for contamination, every cDNA library carried two barcodes: a SMART-Mk sample barcode plus Illumina barcodes. Two successive PCR steps introduced TruSeq adapter sequences along with Illumina sample barcodes. TCR alpha and beta cDNA libraries were sequenced on the Illumina HiSeq platform with custom primers. As for how the authors treated the data: MiGEC processed the raw reads to extract unique molecular identifiers, while MiXCR was used to determine the CDR3 positions. Recombination models were inferred per individual with the repgenHMM and IGoR tools using an EM algorithm. The analysis of shared clonotypes was done with the tcR package in R, with sharing normalized by the product of cloneset sizes. To study raw recombination free of thymic and clonal selection effects, out-of-frame nonproductive sequences were analyzed. TCRdb reanalyzed the raw reads on its own, using fastp at Q25 for trimming and MiXCR for clone calling, and kept in-frame beta chains. All rows with the same CDR3 protein become a single entry with the most common DNA and genes. For this entry, the V and J calls and clone size follow TCRdb and not the study's own pipeline. This sample has under 800,000 distinct CDR3 sequences in its table, and roughly 20% of those were observed once. Roughly 4% of the sample is taken by the ten largest.

These same data were also listed under a study on T cells expressing NK-cell markers. The second paper further reports: Three sorted T-cell subsets (CD3+CD56+NKG2C+, CD3+CD56+NKG2C- and CD3+CD56-NKG2C+) from fewer than 10 donors had their TCR beta-chain repertoires profiled. Among the eight sequenced donors, only one was HCMV-seronegative, while the other seven were HCMV-seropositive. In several experiments an anti-gammadeltaTCR antibody was added to restrict sorting to alphabetaTCR-expressing T cells. In more than five donors, the dominant CD3+CD56+NKG2C+ clonotypes were found to rank among the top 10 CD8+ clonotypes and to make up roughly 1.0-7.5% of CD8+ T cells. Those dominant clonotypes were again the most abundant among CD3+CD56-NKG2C+ cells in a handful of donors, at about 28.3-60.1%. It remained unclear whether the expanded NKG2C-expressing T cell clones were specific for HCMV antigens. Randomly selected healthy volunteers, three men and five women, were used as the eight sequenced donors. To determine HCMV serostatus, a commercial ELISA kit was used to detect HCMV-specific IgG in serum. For over 5 donors, bulk peripheral blood T-cell repertoires were also sequenced from unsorted PBMC. Reads were demultiplexed and grouped by UMI with MIGEC, and clonotypes were assembled and quantified with MiTCR. To exclude erroneous sequences, only TCR cDNA sequences supported by at least two reads were retained. The tcR package was used for downstream repertoire analysis, and clonotypes were matched across fractions by CDR3 nucleotide sequence plus V segment. VDJmatch was used to annotate antigen specificity against VDJdb, with one amino acid substitution in CDR3 permitted.

The TCR was taken from a woman under 30 in good health. The rearranged chain carries TRBV13 and TRBJ2-3, with the D gene tentatively TRBD1 or TRBD2, based on 5 matching bases in each. The source material was PBMCs. CDR3 reads: CASRTRGPF. In nucleotides, the sequence is TGTGCCAGCAGAACGAGGGGCCCATTT.